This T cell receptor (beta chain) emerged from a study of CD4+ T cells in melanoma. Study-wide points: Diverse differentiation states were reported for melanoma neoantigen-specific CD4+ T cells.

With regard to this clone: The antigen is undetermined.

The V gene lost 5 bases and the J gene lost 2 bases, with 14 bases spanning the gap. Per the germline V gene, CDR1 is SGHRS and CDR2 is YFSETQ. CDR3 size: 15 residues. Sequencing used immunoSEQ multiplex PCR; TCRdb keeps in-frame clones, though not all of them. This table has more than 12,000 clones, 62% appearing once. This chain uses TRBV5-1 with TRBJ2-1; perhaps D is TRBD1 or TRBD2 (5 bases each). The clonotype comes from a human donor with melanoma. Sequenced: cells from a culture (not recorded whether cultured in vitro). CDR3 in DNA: TGCGCCAGCAGAAACGGGACCGGACCCTACAATGAGCAGTTCTTC. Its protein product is CASRNGTGPYNEQFF. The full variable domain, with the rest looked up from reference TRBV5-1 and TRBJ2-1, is KAGVTQTPRYLIKTRGQQVTLSCSPISGHRSVSWYQQTPGQGLQFLFEYFSETQRNKGNFPGRFSGRQFSNSRSEMNVSTLELGDSALYLCASRNGTGPYNEQFFGPGTRLTVL.